This TCR beta chain was identified in a study of Ad26.COV2.S vaccination and SARS-CoV-2 variants. General study findings and limits: Substantial breadth was reportedly displayed by spike-specific CD8+ and CD4+ T cell responses after vaccination. Total T cell responses may have been underestimated by the TCR breadth and depth analyses.

Notes on this clone: Antigen specificity is unknown.

This table comes from immunoSEQ multiplex PCR, and its TCRdb copy is limited to in-frame clones, with some not included. The sample has 380,000 or so clones, 86% seen once. The germline gives CDR1 SGHDT, CDR2 YYEEEE. There are 15 residues in the CDR3. Unmatched junction bases numbered 7, after V lost 1 base and J lost 4 bases. As for treatment: roughly 19 received Ad26.COV2.S at low or high dose, single or two shots; several received placebo; per-sample allocation not given. Samples were taken on day 63 after the first vaccine or placebo injection. The donor was a Boston adult aged 18-55 years. What was given as vaccine was an Ad26 vector encoding Wuhan-strain SARS-CoV-2 spike.

J is TRBJ1-2 and V is TRBV5-6, with 7 bases matching TRBD1. The sample consisted of peripheral blood, taken in a trial of Ad26.COV2.S vaccine versus placebo. The clonotype was recovered from a person aged 18-65 years who received the Ad26.COV2.S COVID-19 vaccine or a placebo. The CDR3 here is CASSLLQGISYGYTF. The CDR3 DNA follows: TGTGCCAGCAGCTTGTTACAGGGGATATCCTATGGCTACACCTTC.